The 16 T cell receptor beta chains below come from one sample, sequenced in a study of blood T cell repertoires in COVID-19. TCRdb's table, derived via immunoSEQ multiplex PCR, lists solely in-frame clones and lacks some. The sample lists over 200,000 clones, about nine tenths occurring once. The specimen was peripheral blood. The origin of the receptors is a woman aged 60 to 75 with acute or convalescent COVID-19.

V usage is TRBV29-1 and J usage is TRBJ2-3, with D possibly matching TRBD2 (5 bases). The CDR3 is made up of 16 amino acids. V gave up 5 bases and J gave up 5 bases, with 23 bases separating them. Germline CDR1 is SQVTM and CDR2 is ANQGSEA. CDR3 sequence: CSVNSMSSPRGDTQYF. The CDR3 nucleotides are TGCAGCGTTAATTCGATGTCTAGCCCACGGGGAGATACGCAGTATTTT.

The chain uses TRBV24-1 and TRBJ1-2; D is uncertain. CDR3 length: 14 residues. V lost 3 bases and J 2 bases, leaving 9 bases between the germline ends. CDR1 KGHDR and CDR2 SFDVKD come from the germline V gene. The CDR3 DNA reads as TGTGCCACCAGTGATCCTCGACACAACTATGGCTACACCTTC. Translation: CATSDPRHNYGYTF.

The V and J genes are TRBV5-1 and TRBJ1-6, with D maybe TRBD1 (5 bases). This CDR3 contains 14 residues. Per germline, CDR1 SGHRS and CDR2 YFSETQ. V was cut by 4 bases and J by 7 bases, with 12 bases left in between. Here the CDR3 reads CASSPGLLNSPLHF. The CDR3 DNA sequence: TGCGCCAGCAGCCCGGGACTGTTGAATTCACCCCTCCACTTT.

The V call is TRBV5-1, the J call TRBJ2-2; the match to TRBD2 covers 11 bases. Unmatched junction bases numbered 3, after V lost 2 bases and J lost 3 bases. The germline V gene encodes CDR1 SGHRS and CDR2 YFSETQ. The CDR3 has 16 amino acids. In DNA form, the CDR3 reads TGCGCCAGCAGCTTTGGGACTAGCGGCTACACCGGGGAGCTGTTTTTT. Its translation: CASSFGTSGYTGELFF. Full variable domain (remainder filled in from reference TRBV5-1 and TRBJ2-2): KAGVTQTPRYLIKTRGQQVTLSCSPISGHRSVSWYQQTPGQGLQFLFEYFSETQRNKGNFPGRFSGRQFSNSRSEMNVSTLELGDSALYLCASSFGTSGYTGELFFGEGSRLTVL.

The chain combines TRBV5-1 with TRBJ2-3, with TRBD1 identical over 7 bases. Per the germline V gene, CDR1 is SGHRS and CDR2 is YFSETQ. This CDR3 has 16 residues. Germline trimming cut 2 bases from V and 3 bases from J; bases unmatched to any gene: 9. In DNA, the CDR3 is TGCGCCAGCAGCTTATCGGACAGGATGGAGACAGATACGCAGTATTTT. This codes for CASSLSDRMETDTQYF.

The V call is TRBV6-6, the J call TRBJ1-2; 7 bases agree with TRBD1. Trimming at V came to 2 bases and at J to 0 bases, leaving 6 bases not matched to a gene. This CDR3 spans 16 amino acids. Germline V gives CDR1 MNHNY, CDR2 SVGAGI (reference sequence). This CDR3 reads CASSYSRDSANYGYTF. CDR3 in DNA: TGTGCCAGCAGTTACAGTCGGGACAGCGCTAACTATGGCTACACCTTC.

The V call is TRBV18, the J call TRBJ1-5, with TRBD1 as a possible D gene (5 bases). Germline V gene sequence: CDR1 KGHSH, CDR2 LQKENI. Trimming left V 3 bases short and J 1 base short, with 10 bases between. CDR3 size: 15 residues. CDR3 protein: CASSPQKGSNQPQHF. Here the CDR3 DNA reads TGTGCCAGCTCACCTCAGAAGGGGAGCAATCAGCCCCAGCATTTT.

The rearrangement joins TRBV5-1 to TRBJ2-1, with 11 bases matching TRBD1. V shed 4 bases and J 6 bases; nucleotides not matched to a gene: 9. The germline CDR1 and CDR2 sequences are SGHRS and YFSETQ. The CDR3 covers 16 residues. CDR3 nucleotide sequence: TGCGCCAGCAGCCCGGATTCCGGGACAGGGGGCAATGAGCAGTTCTTC. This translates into CASSPDSGTGGNEQFF.

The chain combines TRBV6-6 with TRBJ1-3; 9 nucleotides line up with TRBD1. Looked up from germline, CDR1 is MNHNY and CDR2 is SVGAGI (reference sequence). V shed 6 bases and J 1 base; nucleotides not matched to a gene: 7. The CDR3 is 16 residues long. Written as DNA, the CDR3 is TGTGCCAGCAGCGCCGGGACAGGGTCTTCTGGAAACACCATATATTTT. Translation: CASSAGTGSSGNTIYF.

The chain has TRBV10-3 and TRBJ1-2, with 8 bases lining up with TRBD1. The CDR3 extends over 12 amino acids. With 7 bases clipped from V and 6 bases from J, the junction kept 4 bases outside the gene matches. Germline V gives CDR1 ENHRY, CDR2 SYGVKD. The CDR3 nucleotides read TGTGCCATCAAGTCAGGGGGCAATGGCTACACCTTC. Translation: CAIKSGGNGYTF.

CDR3 DNA sequence: TGTGCCTGGAGTGCTGGGACTAGCAGAACCGGGGAGCTGTTTTTT. Encoded protein: CAWSAGTSRTGELFF. The chain links TRBV30 to TRBJ2-2; 9 positions match TRBD2. Per the germline V gene, CDR1 is GTSNPN and CDR2 is SVGIG (reference sequence). The CDR3 is made up of 15 amino acids. Unmatched junction bases numbered 5, after V lost 1 base and J lost 5 bases.

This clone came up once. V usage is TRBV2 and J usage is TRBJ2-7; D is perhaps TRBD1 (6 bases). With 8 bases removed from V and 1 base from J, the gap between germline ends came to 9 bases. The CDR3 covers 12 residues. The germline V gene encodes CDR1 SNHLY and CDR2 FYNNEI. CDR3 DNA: TGTGCCAGCGGGGGACAATCCTACGAGCAGTACTTC. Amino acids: CASGGQSYEQYF.

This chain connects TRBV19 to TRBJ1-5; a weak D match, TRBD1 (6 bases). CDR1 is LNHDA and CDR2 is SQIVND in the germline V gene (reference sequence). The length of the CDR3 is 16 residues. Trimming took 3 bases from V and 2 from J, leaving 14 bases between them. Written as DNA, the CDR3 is TGTGCCAGTAGTATCGTACAGGGTTCGGGCAATCAGCCCCAGCATTTT. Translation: CASSIVQGSGNQPQHF.

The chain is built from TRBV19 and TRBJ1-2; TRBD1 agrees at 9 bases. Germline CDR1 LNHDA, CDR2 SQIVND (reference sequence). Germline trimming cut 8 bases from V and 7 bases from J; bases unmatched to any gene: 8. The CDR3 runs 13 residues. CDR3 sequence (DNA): TGTGCCAGTGGCCCAACAGGGGGCCCTGGCTACACCTTC. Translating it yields CASGPTGGPGYTF.

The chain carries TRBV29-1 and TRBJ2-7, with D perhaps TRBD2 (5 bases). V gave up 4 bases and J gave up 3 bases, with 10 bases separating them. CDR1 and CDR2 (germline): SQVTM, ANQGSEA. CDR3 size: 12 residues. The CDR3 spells CSVVDYRYEQYF. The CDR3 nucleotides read TGCAGCGTTGTCGACTACCGCTACGAGCAGTACTTC.

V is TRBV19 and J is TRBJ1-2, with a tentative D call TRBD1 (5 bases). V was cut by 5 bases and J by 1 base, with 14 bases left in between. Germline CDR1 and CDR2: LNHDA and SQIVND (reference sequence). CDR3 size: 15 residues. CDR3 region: CASSLGGSLNYGYTF. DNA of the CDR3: TGTGCCAGTAGTTTGGGGGGGAGCCTTAACTATGGCTACACCTTC.